This T cell receptor beta chain is from a study of blood T cell repertoires in COVID-19. The assay was immunoSEQ multiplex PCR, and TCRdb's table has in-frame clones only and misses some. The sample lists a few hundred thousand clones; over 70% were seen once. V lost 0 bases to trimming and J lost 3 bases, with 12 bases between them. CDR1 is MNHEY, CDR2 SMNVEV, per germline (reference sequence). There are 15 residues in the CDR3. V usage is TRBV27 and J usage is TRBJ2-7, with a weak D call TRBD1 (6 bases). Sequences were obtained from peripheral blood. The sequence derives from a woman in her 70s with COVID-19, enrolled during active disease. Here the CDR3 reads CASSLSEDRYYEQYF. As DNA, the CDR3 is TGTGCCAGCAGTTTATCAGAGGACAGATACTACGAGCAGTACTTC.